This entry is about one TCR beta chain. Documented time point: persistent/refractory GD, antithyroid drugs over 5 years with positive TRAb. PBMC RNA served as the TCR library source. These data belong to a study of regulatory T cells in long-lasting Graves disease. As for the study in general: Persistent cases were those of Graves' disease that involved over 5 years of antithyroid drugs with positive TSH receptor antibodies.

Trimming took 3 bases from V and 6 from J; bases not matched to a gene: 3. In germline, CDR1 is MNHEY, CDR2 SMNVEV (reference sequence). The CDR3 consists of 15 residues. Building the TCR beta libraries relied on iRepertoire HTBI primers, and CDR3 regions underwent Arm-PCR. TCRdb analysed the multiplex PCR reads with MiXCR anew, one entry per CDR3 protein. Of roughly 470,000 distinct CDR3 sequences listed, less than 25% were seen once; the top ten hold about 7.8%. The sequenced sample was peripheral blood mononuclear cells (PBMCs), obtained when the disease was refractory, from a patient treated with antithyroid drugs. The V gene is TRBV27, the J gene TRBJ2-2, with 11 positions matching TRBD2. The sequence came from a female donor with Graves disease. The CDR3 loop reads CASSFLAGGPGELFF. The CDR3 DNA is TGTGCCAGCAGTTTTTTAGCGGGAGGGCCCGGGGAGCTGTTTTTT.